Listed below are T cell receptor beta chains from one sample, sequenced in a study of T cell clones after liver transplantation. The protocol was immunoSEQ multiplex PCR, while the TCRdb copy is restricted to in-frame clones and leaves out a portion. Of 85,000 to 110,000 clones listed, about 86% are singletons. Sequencing was performed on CD4+ T cells from blood, taken approximately 50 months after liver transplant. The receptors come from a human patient who received a liver transplant. The graft donor may account for some of the T cells. Each CDR3 is given with its conserved first and last residue. D genes are given only for firm matches. Expanded clones get a size class; other rows say once, few or many, or leave the size out.

CDR3 DNA	CDR3 protein	V gene	CDR3 length	J gene	D gene	clone size
TGTGCCAGTAGTATAGGAGGAGGCGGAGGGACCTACGAGCAGTACTTC	CASSIGGGGGTYEQYF	TRBV19	16	TRBJ2-7	-	once
TGTGCCAGCAGCTTAACCCCGCTAGCTGCTACCTACGAGCAGTACTTC	CASSLTPLAATYEQYF	TRBV7-3	16	TRBJ2-7	-	-
TGCAGCGTTTCTAACGGGAGGGATGGCTACACCTTC	CSVSNGRDGYTF	TRBV29-1	12	TRBJ1-2	-	-
TGCGCCAGCAGCTTGTGGGACGATACCGGGACAAGTGTAGCCGACACTGAAGCTTTCTTT	CASSLWDDTGTSVADTEAFF	TRBV5-1	20	TRBJ1-1	-	-
TGTGCCAGCAGTTATGACAGTTGGGGGCCTGAAGCTTTCTTT	CASSYDSWGPEAFF	TRBV6-6	14	TRBJ1-1	-	-
TGTGCCAGCAGTTACTCGACGACAGGGGGTCCTTTCTTT	CASSYSTTGGPFF	TRBV6-5	13	TRBJ1-1	TRBD1	-
TGTGCTAGTGGTTTGGTACTAGAGACCCAGTACTTC	CASGLVLETQYF	TRBV12-5	12	TRBJ2-5	-	-
TGCGCCAGCAGCCTCCGACAGGATCCTCCTGAAGCTTTCTTT	CASSLRQDPPEAFF	TRBV4-1	14	TRBJ1-1	-	few
TGTGCCAGCAGTGTCCGGGACAGGGCCCACGAGCAGTACTTC	CASSVRDRAHEQYF	TRBV6-1	14	TRBJ2-7	TRBD1	-
TGTGCCAGCTCAATTCAAAGGGGGCACAATCAGCCCCAGCATTTT	CASSIQRGHNQPQHF	TRBV6-5	15	TRBJ1-5	TRBD1	-
TGCGCCAGCAGCCAAGGGTTGTATCAGCCCCAGCATTTT	CASSQGLYQPQHF	TRBV4-3	13	TRBJ1-5	-	-
TGTGCCAGTAGTGGGGTCAGGGCTGGGGGCTACACCTTC	CASSGVRAGGYTF	TRBV19	13	TRBJ1-2	-	once
TGTGCCAGCAGTCCGACGGTAGTGTTGCACTATGAGCAGTTCTTC	CASSPTVVLHYEQFF	TRBV28	15	TRBJ2-1	-	-
TGTGCCTGGAGATCTAGGAGGAATTCACCCCTCCACTTT	CAWRSRRNSPLHF	TRBV30	13	TRBJ1-6	-	-
TGCAGCGTTGTGGAGGGGTCCTACGAGCAGTACTTC	CSVVEGSYEQYF	TRBV29-1	12	TRBJ2-7	-	-
TGTGCCAGCAGCGTAGTTCGACAGGGAGGGAACACCGGGGAGCTGTTTTTT	CASSVVRQGGNTGELFF	TRBV9	17	TRBJ2-2	-	-
TGCGCCAGCAGCTTGGCCTCTGGCACTGAAGCTTTCTTT	CASSLASGTEAFF	TRBV5-1	13	TRBJ1-1	-	once
TGTGCCAGCAGTTTGGGGGGGATCGTTGGCGGCCAAGAGACCCAGTACTTC	CASSLGGIVGGQETQYF	TRBV27	17	TRBJ2-5	TRBD2	-
TGTGCCAGCAGCCCTGAGCAGGGCCTAATGAACACTGAAGCTTTCTTT	CASSPEQGLMNTEAFF	TRBV7-6	16	TRBJ1-1	-	-
TGTGCCAGCAGCTTACCAAACAGGAGAGGTCAAGAGACCCAGTACTTC	CASSLPNRRGQETQYF	TRBV7-9	16	TRBJ2-5	-	-
TGCGCCAGCAGCTTTACAGGGGGCGATCAGCCCCAGCATTTT	CASSFTGGDQPQHF	TRBV5-1	14	TRBJ1-5	TRBD1	-
TGCAGCGTTGTTGAGGATCAGCCCCAGCATTTT	CSVVEDQPQHF	TRBV29-1	11	TRBJ1-5	-	few
TGTGCCAGCAGTGAATTAAGAGCAAGGGACGAGCAGTACTTC	CASSELRARDEQYF	TRBV6-1	14	TRBJ2-7	-	-
TGCGCCAGCAGCCAAGGCCTAGCGGCCCCCTACAATGAGCAGTTCTTC	CASSQGLAAPYNEQFF	TRBV4-1	16	TRBJ2-1	TRBD2	once
TGTGCCAGCAGCTCAGGGAGCTCAGCCTACGAGCAGTACTTC	CASSSGSSAYEQYF	TRBV11-1	14	TRBJ2-7	-	-
TGCGCCAGCAGTTTGACAGTGAACACTGAAGCTTTCTTT	CASSLTVNTEAFF	TRBV10-1	13	TRBJ1-1	-	-
TGTGCCAGCAGTCTCCGAGGGGGGGAGACCCAGTACTTC	CASSLRGGETQYF	TRBV27	13	TRBJ2-5	-	-
TGTGCCAGCAGCCAAGATAACGCGCCCACCTACGAGCAGTACTTC	CASSQDNAPTYEQYF	TRBV14	15	TRBJ2-7	-	-
TGTGCCAGCAGCACAGCTGTGCGGACTAGCGGGACGACCTTCTCTGGGGCCAACGTCCTGACTTTC	CASSTAVRTSGTTFSGANVLTF	TRBV7-8	22	TRBJ2-6	TRBD2	-
TGTGCCAGCAGTTCCTCCACAGGGCACACTGAAGCTTTCTTT	CASSSSTGHTEAFF	TRBV27	14	TRBJ1-1	-	-
TGTGCCAGCAGTCAGACAGCAACCGGGAGCACCGGGGAGCTGTTTTTT	CASSQTATGSTGELFF	TRBV2	16	TRBJ2-2	-	-
TGTGCCAGCAGCTTAGAGGTGTCAGGGAGGGGAGCAGATACGCAGTATTTT	CASSLEVSGRGADTQYF	TRBV7-2	17	TRBJ2-3	TRBD2	-
TGCGCCAGCAGCCAAGGAACAAGCTCCTACAATGAGCAGTTCTTC	CASSQGTSSYNEQFF	TRBV4-3	15	TRBJ2-1	-	-
TGTGCCAGCAGCACCGGGACAGGGGCCACAGATACGCAGTATTTT	CASSTGTGATDTQYF	TRBV11-3	15	TRBJ2-3	TRBD1	-
TGCAGCGTTTCTGTTGGGGGCTCCTACAATGAGCAGTTCTTC	CSVSVGGSYNEQFF	TRBV29-1	14	TRBJ2-1	-	-
TGCGCCAGGACTGGGGGGGAGAGCAATCAGCCCCAGCATTTT	CARTGGESNQPQHF	TRBV5-1	14	TRBJ1-5	-	-
TGTGCCAGCAGCGCGTACCGTAACAATCAGCCCCAGCATTTC	CASSAYRNNQPQHF	TRBV7-2	14	TRBJ1-5	-	-
TGTGCCAGCAGCCAAGAAGGACAGAACTATGGCTACACCTTC	CASSQEGQNYGYTF	TRBV14	14	TRBJ1-2	-	-
TGTGCCATCAGTATGACAGGGAGCTCTAATCAGCCCCAGCATTTT	CAISMTGSSNQPQHF	TRBV10-3	15	TRBJ1-5	TRBD1	-
TGTGCCAGCGGCAGGGCCTACGAGCAGTACTTC	CASGRAYEQYF	TRBV14	11	TRBJ2-7	-	-
TGTGCCAGCAGTTTAAGGACTAGCGGGAGCGGTGAGCAGTTCTTC	CASSLRTSGSGEQFF	TRBV27	15	TRBJ2-1	TRBD2	-
TGTGCCAGCAGCCAAGATGACAGGGAAGTTCAGCCCCAGCATTTT	CASSQDDREVQPQHF	TRBV4-2	15	TRBJ1-5	TRBD1	-
TGTGCCAGCAGGACGCCAGGGTCAGCCAAAAACATTCAGTACTTC	CASRTPGSAKNIQYF	TRBV2	15	TRBJ2-4	-	once
TGTGCCAGCAGCTTGGGTGGGGGCAGATTAGCAACTAATGAAAAACTGTTTTTT	CASSLGGGRLATNEKLFF	TRBV5-4	18	TRBJ1-4	-	few
TGTGCCAGCAGCCGGGGAGTCCAGTACTTC	CASSRGVQYF	TRBV4-2	10	TRBJ2-5	-	once
TGTGCCAGCAGCTTAGTGAAAGGGGATGAAAAACTGTTTTTT	CASSLVKGDEKLFF	TRBV7-9	14	TRBJ1-4	-	-
TGTGCCAGCAGCTTAGCCAGCTCCTACGAGCAGTACTTC	CASSLASSYEQYF	TRBV11-2	13	TRBJ2-7	-	-
TGTGCCAGCAGCCCCACGTCCGGGGCGCAGTATTTT	CASSPTSGAQYF	TRBV7-3	12	TRBJ2-3	-	-
TGTGCCATCAGTGAAGGTCCTAGCGGGGGGGCAGATACGCAGTATTTT	CAISEGPSGGADTQYF	TRBV10-3	16	TRBJ2-3	TRBD2	once
TGTGCCAGCAGGCCCCTCAGGGGGACATCCCTCACTGAAGCTTTCTTT	CASRPLRGTSLTEAFF	TRBV11-2	16	TRBJ1-1	TRBD1	few
TGTGCCAGCTCAGTAGCGGGAGCCTACAATGAGCAGTTCTTC	CASSVAGAYNEQFF	TRBV6-6	14	TRBJ2-1	TRBD2	-
TGCGCCAGCAGCCAAGAGTTCGGTGAGACCCAGTACTTC	CASSQEFGETQYF	TRBV4-3	13	TRBJ2-5	-	-
TGTGCCAGCAGCAAAGTATGTGATGAGCAGTTCTTC	CASSKVCDEQFF	TRBV21-1	12	TRBJ2-1	-	-
TGTGCCAGCAGCTTAGGATTGGCAGCTCAGAATCAGCCCCAGCATTTT	CASSLGLAAQNQPQHF	TRBV13	16	TRBJ1-5	-	-
TGTGCCAGCAGCCAGGTCCGCACAGATACGCAGTATTTT	CASSQVRTDTQYF	TRBV6-6	13	TRBJ2-3	-	once
TGTGCCAGCAGCCACATGGGCACAGCAAACACTGAAGCTTTCTTT	CASSHMGTANTEAFF	TRBV14	15	TRBJ1-1	-	once
TGCAGCGTAAGGACCGGGGAGGGAAACATTCAGTACTTC	CSVRTGEGNIQYF	TRBV29-1	13	TRBJ2-4	TRBD2	few
TGTGCCAGCAGCTTAGGGGCAGGTGCAACTAATGAAAAACTGTTTTTT	CASSLGAGATNEKLFF	TRBV7-6	16	TRBJ1-4	-	-